This T cell receptor beta chain appears in the sequencing data of a study of blood T cell repertoires in COVID-19. V lost 3 bases to trimming and J lost 6 bases; unmatched junction nucleotides: 7. The CDR3 has 15 residues. CDR1 is SGDLS and CDR2 is YYNGEE in the germline V gene. Authors' methods: How many nucleated cells were present was estimated from reference gene primer amplification. Here immunoSEQ multiplex PCR was the method, and the copy in TCRdb shows in-frame clones only, minus some. V, J and clone size reflect that table, while D and trimming were determined from the DNA. The table records tens of thousands of clones, about 83% of them present only once.

This chain connects TRBV9 to TRBJ2-2; 8 bases map to TRBD2. The TCR originated in a human donor in a cohort sampled during active COVID-19. Sample: peripheral blood. CDR3 protein: CASSGSGGVAGELFF. The DNA for the CDR3 is TGTGCCAGCAGCGGGAGCGGGGGTGTCGCCGGGGAGCTGTTTTTT.